What follows are 24 T cell receptor beta chains derived from one specimen sequenced in a study of blood T cells in healthy people across ages. Next came a second PCR, run for about 7 to 11 cycles, which used a sample-barcoded 5' primer along with a J-beta primer mix. Each CDR3 protein is one row after TCRdb ran MiXCR on the 5' RACE reads. The data hold under 2,000,000 distinct CDR3 sequences, with about 50% observed a single time. Sequenced material: blood. The receptors were gathered from a woman aged 40 to 49 in good health.

This clonotype was found a few times. The chain has TRBV4-2 and TRBJ2-6, with D possibly matching TRBD1 (5 bases). The CDR3 consists of 16 residues. Germline lookup yields CDR1 LGHNA and CDR2 YNFKEQ. Deletions cut 7 bases from V and 0 bases from J, with 13 bases between. The CDR3, as DNA: TGTGCCAGCACCTACGACAGTGGCTCTGGGGCCAACGTCCTGACTTTC. This gives the protein CASTYDSGSGANVLTF.

This clonotype was detected many times. The CDR3 nucleotides read TGTGCCAGCAGTGCCGGGACAGGGGGATCCTACGAGCAGTACTTC. Amino acids: CASSAGTGGSYEQYF. The gene calls are TRBV27 and TRBJ2-7; 11 nucleotides line up with TRBD1. CDR1 is MNHEY and CDR2 is SMNVEV in the germline V gene (reference sequence). This CDR3 spans 15 amino acids. Unmatched junction bases numbered 4, after V lost 5 bases and J lost 1 base.

The chain is built from TRBV7-2 and TRBJ1-2; D is ambiguous. The CDR3 runs to 15 residues. The germline gives CDR1 SGHTA, CDR2 FQGNSA. V was trimmed by 4 bases and J by 4 bases, leaving 16 bases between them. The CDR3 region is CASSSEGGGGYGYTF. For the CDR3, the DNA is TGTGCCAGCAGCTCCGAGGGAGGAGGAGGCTATGGCTACACCTTC.

This clonotype was seen more than once but under ten times. This chain connects TRBV5-1 to TRBJ2-5; a weak D match, TRBD2 (6 bases). V dropped 10 bases and J dropped 5 bases, with 30 bases sitting between them. The CDR3 has 17 residues. The germline gives CDR1 SGHRS, CDR2 YFSETQ. The CDR3 sequence is CASTMGVSGQGWETQYF. The CDR3 DNA is TGCGCCTCCACCATGGGGGTTAGCGGCCAGGGATGGGAGACCCAGTACTTC. Complete variable domain (other parts from reference TRBV5-1 and TRBJ2-5): KAGVTQTPRYLIKTRGQQVTLSCSPISGHRSVSWYQQTPGQGLQFLFEYFSETQRNKGNFPGRFSGRQFSNSRSEMNVSTLELGDSALYLCASTMGVSGQGWETQYFGPGTRLLVL.

The chain recombines TRBV5-1 with TRBJ1-4, with D unresolved. This CDR3 is built from 15 residues. Trimming left V 6 bases short and J 10 bases short, with 22 bases between. Germline loops: CDR1 SGHRS, CDR2 YFSETQ. The DNA of the CDR3 is TGCGCCAGCACCCCAGGTCGCGCACCGACCGGAAAACTGTTTTTT. Its protein product is CASTPGRAPTGKLFF.

As for this clonotype: This may stem from a read error, because a much larger clone lies one nucleotide away. The chain uses TRBV28 and TRBJ2-4; TRBD1 matches at 7 bases. The J call may be incorrect, as the DNA end agrees better with TRBJ2-7. The CDR3 contains 13 residues. Germline V gives CDR1 MDHEN, CDR2 SYDVKM. CDR3 loop: CASRRDRPYEQYF. The CDR3 DNA reads TGTGCCAGCAGACGGGACAGACCCTACGAGCAGTACTTC.

This clonotype was seen only once. The gene calls are TRBV4-2 and TRBJ2-5, with 14 bases aligning to TRBD2. The V gene's germline CDR1 is LGHNA and CDR2 YNFKEQ. The CDR3 consists of 17 residues. The junction had 6 bases not matched to a gene; V was cut back by 4 bases and J by 2 bases. The CDR3: CASSPGLAGGQQETQYF. Written as DNA, the CDR3 is TGTGCCAGCAGCCCCGGACTAGCGGGGGGCCAACAAGAGACCCAGTACTTC.

The genes are TRBV25-1 and TRBJ2-7; unclear D gene. The germline CDR1 and CDR2 sequences are MGHDK and SYGVNS. This CDR3 is 14 amino acids long. V dropped 3 bases and J dropped 1 base, with 10 bases sitting between them. CDR3 nucleotides: TGTGCCAGCAGTGAGGTAGACACTTCCTACGAGCAGTACTTC. It translates to CASSEVDTSYEQYF.

This chain joins TRBV20-1 and TRBJ2-5; 7 nucleotides line up with TRBD2. The junction had 7 bases not matched to a gene; V was cut back by 1 base and J by 2 bases. The CDR3 consists of 15 residues. Germline CDR1 is DFQATT and CDR2 is SNEGSKA (reference sequence). The CDR3 sequence is CSARGKRGSQETQYF. DNA for the CDR3: TGCAGTGCTAGAGGGAAGCGGGGCTCTCAAGAGACCCAGTACTTC.

This sequence joins TRBV4-1 and TRBJ2-1; TRBD2 might be the D (6 bases). The V gene's germline CDR1 is MGHRA and CDR2 YSYEKL. V was trimmed by 3 bases and J by 7 bases, leaving 16 bases between them. The length of the CDR3 is 15 residues. As DNA, the CDR3 is TGCGCCAGCAGCCACCAGGGCGGGGTGTTTAATGAGCAGTTCTTC. This sequence encodes CASSHQGGVFNEQFF.

This rearrangement joins TRBV4-1 to TRBJ2-3; 7 bases match TRBD2. This CDR3 is built from 16 residues. Germline-derived CDR1 and CDR2 are MGHRA and YSYEKL. V lost 4 bases and J lost 3; bases outside the gene matches: 10. CDR3 DNA: TGCGCCAGCAGCCCATCCGGGGCAGCGGGGACAGATACGCAGTATTTT. Its protein is CASSPSGAAGTDTQYF.

V is TRBV4-1 and J is TRBJ2-7; D is undetermined. V was trimmed by 2 bases and J by 0 bases, leaving 11 bases between them. The CDR3 runs to 15 residues. Germline V gives CDR1 MGHRA, CDR2 YSYEKL. The CDR3 DNA reads as TGCGCCAGCAGCCAAACGACATTAGCCTCCTACGAGCAGTACTTC. As protein: CASSQTTLASYEQYF.

The CDR3 sequence: CASSLEFPASYEQYF. The DNA for the CDR3 is TGTGCCAGCAGCTTAGAATTCCCGGCCTCCTACGAGCAGTACTTC. The V call is TRBV7-2, the J call TRBJ2-7; D call uncertain. CDR3 length: 15 residues. Germline lookup yields CDR1 SGHTA and CDR2 FQGNSA. V was clipped by 1 base and J by 0 bases, with 10 bases between them. Drawing the rest from reference TRBV7-2 and TRBJ2-7, the complete variable domain is GAGVSQSPSNKVTEKGKDVELRCDPISGHTALYWYRQSLGQGLEFLIYFQGNSAPDKSGLPSDRFSAERTGGSVSTLTIQRTQQEDSAVYLCASSLEFPASYEQYFGPGTRLTVT.

The gene calls are TRBV29-1 and TRBJ2-5; D call uncertain. Trimming pared 6 bases from V and 4 bases from J, leaving 18 bases between. This CDR3 spans 14 amino acids. Looked up from germline, CDR1 is SQVTM and CDR2 is ANQGSEA. The CDR3 region is CSVVSVFKAETQYF. The CDR3 DNA follows: TGCAGCGTCGTGTCGGTTTTTAAGGCAGAGACCCAGTACTTC.

This clonotype has only a few counts. The chain links TRBV18 to TRBJ1-2; a weak D match, TRBD1 (5 bases). The CDR3 runs 14 residues. V lost 0 bases and J lost 3, with 8 bases in between. Germline V CDR1 and CDR2: KGHSH, LQKENI. CDR3 nucleotides: TGTGCCAGCTCACCACCCGGGGGGGACTATGGCTACACCTTC. Protein product: CASSPPGGDYGYTF.

The J gene is TRBJ2-5, the V gene TRBV6-5; 8 bases are shared with TRBD1. This CDR3 comprises 16 residues. The trim removed 2 bases at V and 5 bases at J, leaving 10 bases unmatched. Germline-derived CDR1 and CDR2 are MNHEY and SVGAGI. CDR3 coding DNA: TGTGCCAGCAGTTACGCCTGGACAGGGTCACTGGAGACCCAGTACTTC. Encoded protein: CASSYAWTGSLETQYF.

This clonotype was seen only a few times. The V and J genes are TRBV5-6 and TRBJ2-3; D is possibly TRBD2 (5 bases). V was cut by 6 bases and J by 3 bases, with 11 bases left in between. The CDR3 covers 13 residues. Germline V gene data show CDR1 as SGHDT and CDR2 as YYEEEE. Written as DNA, the CDR3 is TGTGCCAGCACTTCCACGGGGACAGATACGCAGTATTTT. Protein sequence: CASTSTGTDTQYF. The variable domain in full, completed from reference TRBV5-6 and TRBJ2-3, reads DAGVTQSPTHLIKTRGQQVTLRCSPKSGHDTVSWYQQALGQGPQFIFQYYEEEERQRGNFPDRFSGHQFPNYSSELNVNALLLGDSALYLCASTSTGTDTQYFGPGTRLTVL.

The DNA for the CDR3 is TGTGCCAGCAGCGCGCCGACTTCCTACGAGCAGTACTTC. Encoded protein: CASSAPTSYEQYF. V gene TRBV27 combines with J gene TRBJ2-7; D is uncertain. The CDR3 runs 13 residues. CDR1 is MNHEY, CDR2 SMNVEV, per germline (reference sequence). The ends were cut back, 6 bases at V and 1 base at J, with 10 bases in the middle.

The V gene is TRBV27, the J gene TRBJ2-1, with a possible D match to TRBD1 (7 bases). Trimming pared 4 bases from V and 6 bases from J, leaving 22 bases between. The CDR3 consists of 17 residues. Per the germline V gene, CDR1 is MNHEY and CDR2 is SMNVEV (reference sequence). The CDR3 loop reads CASSSLSRAGGTNEQFF. The CDR3 DNA follows: TGTGCCAGCAGTTCCCTTTCGAGGGCAGGGGGGACCAATGAGCAGTTCTTC.

The rearrangement joins TRBV29-1 to TRBJ1-1; D remains unclear. Germline loops: CDR1 SQVTM, CDR2 ANQGSEA. This CDR3 has 15 residues. V lost 5 bases to trimming and J lost 0 bases, with 16 bases between them. This CDR3 reads CSVHSLNRLNTEAFF. The DNA of the CDR3 is TGCAGCGTTCACTCCCTTAATAGGTTGAACACTGAAGCTTTCTTT. The full variable domain, completed using reference TRBV29-1 and TRBJ1-1, is SAVISQKPSRDICQRGTSLTIQCQVDSQVTMMFWYRQQPGQSLTLIATANQGSEATYESGFVIDKFPISRPNLTFSTLTVSNMSPEDSSIYLCSVHSLNRLNTEAFFGQGTRLTVV.

CDR3 sequence reads: CSVDKGGTDTQYF. In DNA, the CDR3 is TGCAGCGTTGACAAAGGGGGCACAGATACGCAGTATTTT. The V and J genes are TRBV29-1 and TRBJ2-3; maybe TRBD1 (5 bases). V lost 3 bases, J lost 1 base, and 8 bases lay in between. Germline V lookup: CDR1 SQVTM, CDR2 ANQGSEA. This CDR3 has 13 residues.

The chain combines TRBV20-1 with TRBJ2-5; TRBD2 agrees at 15 bases. After removal of 6 bases from V and 4 bases from J, the junction contained 18 bases not matched to a gene. Per the germline V gene, CDR1 is DFQATT and CDR2 is SNEGSKA (reference sequence). The CDR3 sequence is 19 residues long. The CDR3 bases are TGCAGTGCCACCCCACTCGTATCTTGGACTAGCGGGGGGGTAGAGACCCAGTACTTC. Protein product: CSATPLVSWTSGGVETQYF.

The chain uses TRBV6-1 and TRBJ2-4; D remains ambiguous. Looked up from germline, CDR1 is MNHNS and CDR2 is SASEGT. This CDR3 spans 16 amino acids. Trimming shortened V by 0 bases and J by 0 bases, and 9 bases separated the two germline ends. The CDR3 DNA reads TGTGCCAGCAGTGAAGCCTCAGTTCTAGCCAAAAACATTCAGTACTTC. Translating it yields CASSEASVLAKNIQYF.

The sample holds one count of this clonotype. The chain has TRBV18 and TRBJ2-5, with D possibly being TRBD1 (6 bases). V gave up 5 bases and J gave up 5 bases, with 15 bases separating them. This CDR3 region has 14 residues. Germline assignment: CDR1 KGHSH and CDR2 LQKENI. CDR3 loop: CASSTGTLRETQYF. The CDR3 DNA reads as TGTGCCAGCTCAACCGGGACACTCCGGGAGACCCAGTACTTC.